These 9 T cell receptor beta chains were all obtained from the same sample, sequenced in a study of PD-1 blockade in classical Hodgkin lymphoma (dated by TCRdb to 2018 to 2021). The library was prepared using the immunoSEQ multiplex PCR assay. TCRdb took over this immuneACCESS table, retaining in-frame rearrangements with V and J assigned. Such tables are incomplete; in checked studies, under half of the missing clones stem from an unresolved V gene, and the remainder is unexplained. In this sample the table shows around 19,000 clones, 73% of which occur a single time. Of the sample, approximately 25% is held by the ten largest clones. The meaning of the sample's time point label: cycle 2 day 1 (C2D1) of nivolumab. All trial patients had relapsed after autologous stem cell transplantation, with cohorts A, B and C differing in prior brentuximab vedotin exposure. The source material was peripheral blood mononuclear cells (PBMCs), sampled before the second cycle of nivolumab. Receptors originate from a human donor with classical Hodgkin lymphoma.

V is TRBV19 and J is TRBJ1-2; D is possibly TRBD1 (6 bases). V shed 10 bases and J shed 5 bases, with 11 bases lying between them. This CDR3 is 11 amino acids long. Germline V gene data show CDR1 as LNHDA and CDR2 as SQIVND (reference sequence). CDR3 residues: CAISDSYGYTF. As DNA, the CDR3 is TGTGCCATCTCGGACAGTTATGGCTACACCTTC.

Of note for this clone: One end of the junction is discordant with germline, which a read error may explain. The V gene is TRBV30, the J gene TRBJ2-5; no firm D call. This CDR3 has 12 residues. The germline V gene encodes CDR1 GTSNPN and CDR2 SVGIG (reference sequence). DNA for the CDR3: TGTACCTGGAGTAGCCGTCCCGGGACCCAGTACTTC. Its translation: CTWSSRPGTQYF. The variable domain in full, completed from reference TRBV30 and TRBJ2-5, reads SQTIHQWPATLVQPVGSPLSLECTVEGTSNPNLYWYRQAAGRGLQLLFYSVGIGQISSEVPQNLSASRPQDRQFILSSKKLLLSDSGFYLCTWSSRPGTQYFGPGTRLLVL.

The V call is TRBV4-1, the J call TRBJ2-5; perhaps TRBD1 as D (7 bases). V was pared by 10 bases and J by 4 bases, with 22 bases between. Germline values: CDR1 MGHRA, CDR2 YSYEKL. CDR3 size: 15 residues. The CDR3 coding sequence is TGCGCCACCGGGCGGGAAGGGGCAGGGGGAGAGACCCAGTACTTC. It translates to CATGREGAGGETQYF.

This chain joins TRBV11-2 and TRBJ1-4, with a possible D match to TRBD1 (5 bases). In germline, CDR1 is SGHAT, CDR2 FQNNGV. The V end lost 1 base, the J end lost 8 bases, and 14 bases lay between the germline ends. CDR3 size: 15 residues. Written as DNA, the CDR3 is TGTGCCAGCAGCTTAGCCCCGAGGGGTGGCGAAAAACTGTTTTTT. Encoded protein: CASSLAPRGGEKLFF.

J is TRBJ2-7 and V is TRBV2, with a weak D call TRBD2 (6 bases). CDR1 is SNHLY and CDR2 is FYNNEI in the germline V gene. There are 14 residues in the CDR3. Deletions cut 8 bases from V and 6 bases from J, with 20 bases between. In nucleotides, the CDR3 is TGTGCCAGCGCGGGGAGAAGAGCTGGTAGCGAGCAGTACTTC. It specifies CASAGRRAGSEQYF.

The chain links TRBV12-5 to TRBJ1-5, with 7 bases lining up with TRBD1. CDR3 size: 15 residues. Germline V gives CDR1 LGHNT, CDR2 FRNRAP. Germline trimming cut 2 bases from V and 5 bases from J; bases unmatched to any gene: 6. The CDR3 DNA follows: TGTGCTAGTGGTTTGTCGACAGGGAGGGATCAGCCCCAGCATTTT. Amino acids: CASGLSTGRDQPQHF.

The rearrangement links TRBV6-1 to TRBJ2-7; no definite D call. The CDR3 has 11 amino acids. Germline V CDR1 and CDR2: MNHNS, SASEGT. V lost 3 bases and J lost 5, with 5 bases in between. CDR3 sequence (DNA): TGTGCCAGCAGTGAGATCCACGAGCAGTACTTC. Translation gives CASSEIHEQYF.

The chain has TRBV4-2 and TRBJ1-2; D is undetermined. Germline V lookup: CDR1 LGHNA, CDR2 YNFKEQ. The CDR3 spans 16 residues. Trimming took 0 bases from V and 4 from J, leaving 15 bases between them. The CDR3 bases are TGTGCCAGCAGCCAAGATTCCGGCCAAGGCGCCTATGGCTACACCTTC. Translated: CASSQDSGQGAYGYTF.

This clone was counted a few times. The genes are TRBV18 and TRBJ2-7, with no clear D. V was trimmed by 4 bases and J by 4 bases, leaving 17 bases between them. CDR3 size: 15 residues. Germline CDR1 reads KGHSH; CDR2 reads LQKENI. The CDR3 nucleotides are TGTGCCAGCTCACTGGATCGGCTTCAGGAATACGAGCAGTACTTC. Amino acid sequence: CASSLDRLQEYEQYF.